One and the same sample provided the 28 T cell receptor beta chains below, sequenced in a study of T cell responses to AZD1222 COVID-19 vaccine. Profiled with immunoSEQ multiplex PCR; TCRdb holds only in-frame clones, not every one. The table has approximately 150,000 clones, roughly 89% seen once. This sample comprised peripheral blood, obtained 28 days after the second dose of the MenACWY control vaccine. Receptors originate from an adult who received the MenACWY meningococcal vaccine as a control.

The chain carries TRBV28 and TRBJ1-5; 10 bases align to TRBD1. Germline assignment: CDR1 MDHEN and CDR2 SYDVKM. The CDR3 totals 14 residues. Losses at the gene ends were 6 bases for V and 5 bases for J; bases not matched to a gene: 4. The CDR3 reads CASRLGQGDQPQHF. DNA of the CDR3: TGTGCCAGCAGGCTAGGACAGGGGGATCAGCCCCAGCATTTT.

The chain carries TRBV7-2 and TRBJ2-2, with D possibly called TRBD1 or TRBD2 (5 bases each). Germline V CDR1 and CDR2: SGHTA, FQGNSA. V was cut by 4 bases and J by 8 bases, with 14 bases left in between. This CDR3 is built from 14 residues. The CDR3 DNA reads TGTGCCAGCAGCTCCGGTATTGGGGGTGGGGAGCTGTTTTTT. This translates into CASSSGIGGGELFF.

The rearrangement joins TRBV6-5 to TRBJ2-7; 7 nucleotides align to TRBD1. Trimming at V came to 11 bases and at J to 0 bases, leaving 7 bases not matched to a gene. The CDR3 consists of 13 residues. Germline CDR1 MNHEY, CDR2 SVGAGI. CDR3 sequence (DNA): TGTGCCGCTGGACAGGCCCCCTCCTACGAGCAGTACTTC. Translation gives CAAGQAPSYEQYF.

This chain joins TRBV28 and TRBJ1-5; TRBD1 is a possible D gene (5 bases). CDR1 is MDHEN, CDR2 SYDVKM, per germline. This CDR3 contains 15 residues. The V and J ends lost 4 bases and 0 bases respectively, with 10 bases between them. CDR3 nucleotides: TGTGCCAGCAGTTCCCCAGGGAATAGCAATCAGCCCCAGCATTTT. It specifies CASSSPGNSNQPQHF. The full variable domain, its missing parts supplied by reference TRBV28 and TRBJ1-5, is DVKVTQSSRYLVKRTGEKVFLECVQDMDHENMFWYRQDPGLGLRLIYFSYDVKMKEKGDIPEGYSVSREKKERFSLILESASTNQTSMYLCASSSPGNSNQPQHFGDGTRLSIL.

This clone was detected once. The chain recombines TRBV2 with TRBJ2-3, with no clear D. The CDR3 is 11 amino acids. Per germline, CDR1 SNHLY and CDR2 FYNNEI. The ends were cut back, 7 bases at V and 2 bases at J, with 4 bases in the middle. CDR3 residues: CASTSTDTQYF. The DNA of the CDR3 is TGTGCCAGCACCTCCACAGATACGCAGTATTTT.

The CDR3 loop reads CAWSLGGDQPQHF. For the CDR3, the DNA is TGTGCCTGGAGTCTAGGGGGGGATCAGCCCCAGCATTTT. The rearrangement links TRBV30 to TRBJ1-5; maybe TRBD1 (6 bases). Germline V gene data show CDR1 as GTSNPN and CDR2 as SVGIG (reference sequence). V lost 2 bases and J lost 5, with 10 bases in between. This CDR3 region has 13 residues.

V gene TRBV6-5 combines with J gene TRBJ1-2, with 8 nucleotides matching TRBD1. V was clipped by 6 bases and J by 4 bases; unmatched bases: 4. CDR1 is MNHEY, CDR2 SVGAGI, per germline. The CDR3 runs 13 residues. The CDR3 bases are TGTGCCAGCAGGCAGGGGGCGATCTATGGCTACACCTTC. Translated: CASRQGAIYGYTF.

This clone was detected only a few times. CDR3 in DNA: TGTGCCAGCAGTTACTCGACTAGCGGGAGCGGAGAGACCCAGTACTTC. Translation: CASSYSTSGSGETQYF. The chain employs TRBV6-5 and TRBJ2-5, with 12 bases lining up with TRBD2. The germline V gene encodes CDR1 MNHEY and CDR2 SVGAGI. This CDR3 comprises 16 residues. Trimming took 0 bases from V and 4 from J; bases not matched to a gene: 3.

The chain couples TRBV27 to TRBJ2-5; D is unclear. The CDR3 totals 14 residues. V shed 6 bases and J shed 0 bases, with 11 bases lying between them. The V gene's germline CDR1 is MNHEY and CDR2 SMNVEV (reference sequence). This CDR3 reads CASRWSGDQETQYF. The CDR3 DNA is TGTGCCAGCAGATGGTCCGGAGACCAAGAGACCCAGTACTTC.

V gene TRBV7-6 combines with J gene TRBJ2-1; 12 bases line up with TRBD2. Germline V gene data show CDR1 as SGHVS and CDR2 as FNYEAQ. The V and J ends lost 5 bases and 0 bases, in that order; junction bases with no gene match: 8. This CDR3 comprises 18 residues. The DNA for the CDR3 is TGTGCCAGCAGCACTAGCGGGGGGCCAATTAGCTCCTACAATGAGCAGTTCTTC. It yields the protein CASSTSGGPISSYNEQFF.

The CDR3 loop reads CAISEGATRYEQYF. The CDR3, as DNA: TGTGCCATCAGTGAAGGTGCAACTCGCTACGAGCAGTACTTC. The chain employs TRBV10-3 and TRBJ2-7; D is undetermined. The germline V gene encodes CDR1 ENHRY and CDR2 SYGVKD. The V and J ends lost 3 bases and 3 bases respectively, with 12 bases between them. The CDR3 is made up of 14 amino acids.

This chain connects TRBV5-1 to TRBJ2-1; tentative D call: TRBD2 (5 bases). Between the trimmed V and J ends, which lost 0 bases and 4 bases, there was a span of 14 bases. Germline V gene data show CDR1 as SGHRS and CDR2 as YFSETQ. CDR3 length: 16 amino acids. The CDR3 spells CASSLALDWQYNEQFF. CDR3 in DNA: TGCGCCAGCAGCTTGGCGTTGGACTGGCAATACAATGAGCAGTTCTTC.

The chain links TRBV20-1 to TRBJ1-2; no clear D. The CDR3 extends over 11 amino acids. Germline V gene data show CDR1 as DFQATT and CDR2 as SNEGSKA (reference sequence). Trimming cost V 0 bases and J 8 bases, with 7 bases left between them. CDR3 in DNA: TGCAGTGCTAGAGATACAGACGGCTACACCTTC. It specifies CSARDTDGYTF.

The chain joins TRBV20-1 to TRBJ1-1, with D unresolved. This CDR3 has 15 amino acids. Germline lookup yields CDR1 DFQATT and CDR2 SNEGSKA (reference sequence). V was clipped by 3 bases and J by 0 bases, with 14 bases between them. CDR3 region: CSASSARTLNTEAFF. The CDR3 coding sequence is TGCAGTGCTAGTTCGGCGCGGACTTTGAACACTGAAGCTTTCTTT.

The V call is TRBV6-4, the J call TRBJ2-1, with TRBD2 matching over 9 bases. J gave up 8 bases and V 0 bases, and 8 bases lay outside the gene matches. This CDR3 is 16 amino acids long. Germline values: CDR1 MRHNA, CDR2 SNTAGT. As DNA, the CDR3 is TGTGCCAGCAGTGACTCATTAGCGGGAGCTCACCATGAGCAGTTCTTC. This codes for CASSDSLAGAHHEQFF.

The rearrangement joins TRBV28 to TRBJ2-7, with D possibly TRBD1 on 6 matching bases. This CDR3 contains 15 residues. V lost 5 bases, J lost 2 bases, and 16 bases lay in between. Germline CDR1 MDHEN, CDR2 SYDVKM. The CDR3: CASSESGTLTYEQYF. CDR3 coding DNA: TGTGCCAGCAGTGAATCCGGGACACTAACCTACGAGCAGTACTTC.

V and J are TRBV24-1 and TRBJ2-1; TRBD1 matches at 7 bases. The ends lost 0 bases at V and 8 bases at J; junction bases unmatched: 6. Germline V gives CDR1 KGHDR, CDR2 SFDVKD. The CDR3 loop spans 15 amino acids. CDR3 DNA sequence: TGTGCCACCAGTGATTTGGGGGACAGCCGGGATGAGCAGTTCTTC. This gives the protein CATSDLGDSRDEQFF.

The V call is TRBV7-2, the J call TRBJ1-1, with a tentative D call TRBD1 (6 bases). The germline gives CDR1 SGHTA, CDR2 FQGNSA. V lost 0 bases, J lost 6 bases, and 11 bases lay in between. The CDR3 consists of 14 residues. CDR3 in amino acids: CASSLASRGAEAFF. CDR3 DNA sequence: TGTGCCAGCAGCTTAGCGTCAAGGGGGGCTGAAGCTTTCTTT.

V gene TRBV24-1 combines with J gene TRBJ1-4; 9 nucleotides line up with TRBD1. This CDR3 comprises 15 residues. V gave up 4 bases and J gave up 5 bases; unmatched junction bases: 4. Germline V CDR1 and CDR2: KGHDR, SFDVKD. The CDR3 coding sequence is TGTGCCACCAGTGACCACGGGACAGGGAATGAAAAACTGTTTTTT. Its translation: CATSDHGTGNEKLFF.

The rearrangement joins TRBV18 to TRBJ1-2, with 9 bases identical to TRBD1. Germline V gene sequence: CDR1 KGHSH, CDR2 LQKENI. This CDR3 is 15 amino acids long. The trim removed 0 bases at V and 2 bases at J, leaving 1 base unmatched. For the CDR3, the DNA is TGTGCCAGCTCACCACCCGGGACAGGGAACTATGGCTACACCTTC. This sequence encodes CASSPPGTGNYGYTF.

Only one count was recorded for this clone. The chain employs TRBV7-2 and TRBJ1-1, with D tentatively TRBD1 (6 bases). Germline loops: CDR1 SGHTA, CDR2 FQGNSA. Trimming left V 5 bases short and J 9 bases short, with 10 bases between. This CDR3 is built from 11 residues. The CDR3 DNA reads as TGTGCCAGCAGCCAGGACAGCAAAGCTTTCTTT. It translates to CASSQDSKAFF.

CDR3 sequence: CASSPGTGTNYGYTF. CDR3 nucleotide sequence: TGTGCCAGCTCCCCTGGGACAGGCACTAACTATGGCTACACCTTC. The chain employs TRBV18 and TRBJ1-2, with 8 nucleotides matching TRBD1. CDR1 is KGHSH, CDR2 LQKENI, per germline. The CDR3 is 15 residues long. Trimming removed 6 bases from V and 0 bases from J; junction bases left unmatched: 6. The whole variable domain, filled in from reference TRBV18 and TRBJ1-2, reads NAGVMQNPRHLVRRRGQEARLRCSPMKGHSHVYWYRQLPEEGLKFMVYLQKENIIDESGMPKERFSAEFPKEGPSILRIQQVVRGDSAAYFCASSPGTGTNYGYTFGSGTRLTVV.

The chain recombines TRBV6-5 with TRBJ2-7, with a possible D match to TRBD2 (6 bases). This CDR3 spans 12 amino acids. In germline, CDR1 is MNHEY, CDR2 SVGAGI. V lost 8 bases to trimming and J lost 2 bases, with 10 bases between them. The CDR3 here is CASREPPYEQYF. The DNA of the CDR3 is TGTGCCAGCCGGGAGCCCCCCTACGAGCAGTACTTC.

This clone was found many times. The gene calls are TRBV11-3 and TRBJ2-3; 8 bases are a match to TRBD2. The V gene's germline CDR1 is SGHNT and CDR2 YENEEA. CDR3 length: 15 amino acids. V lost 5 bases and J lost 3; bases outside the gene matches: 7. The CDR3 reads CASSIGLAGTDTQYF. In DNA, the CDR3 is TGTGCCAGCAGCATCGGACTAGCCGGGACAGATACGCAGTATTTT.

V usage is TRBV28 and J usage is TRBJ1-2; 9 bases are shared with TRBD1. From germline, CDR1 is MDHEN and CDR2 SYDVKM. Germline trimming cut 5 bases from V and 4 bases from J; bases unmatched to any gene: 5. The CDR3 extends over 14 amino acids. DNA of the CDR3: TGTGCCAGCAGTCCCGGGACAGGGATCTATGGCTACACCTTC. It encodes CASSPGTGIYGYTF.

The chain uses TRBV10-3 and TRBJ2-5; TRBD1 matches at 8 bases. The CDR3 has 13 amino acids. Trimming removed 9 bases from V and 4 bases from J; junction bases left unmatched: 7. The germline CDR1 and CDR2 sequences are ENHRY and SYGVKD. CDR3 protein: CAIGTGTRETQYF. CDR3 nucleotide sequence: TGTGCCATAGGGACAGGCACAAGAGAGACCCAGTACTTC.

This clone came up once. The chain recombines TRBV5-1 with TRBJ2-7; 8 bases line up with TRBD1. CDR1 and CDR2 (germline): SGHRS, YFSETQ. The CDR3 contains 13 residues. The V segment lost 4 bases and the J segment 5 bases; nucleotides outside the gene matches: 5. CDR3 protein: CASSTDRANEQYF. In nucleotides, the CDR3 is TGCGCCAGCAGCACGGACAGGGCCAACGAGCAGTACTTC.

V gene TRBV24-1 combines with J gene TRBJ2-1; TRBD1 aligns across 9 bases. The CDR3 contains 20 residues. With V trimmed by 1 base and J by 6 bases, 18 bases remained unmatched. Germline CDR1 KGHDR, CDR2 SFDVKD. The CDR3 DNA is TGTGCCACCAGTGATTTTAAGGGGCTGGCTAGCCGGACAGGGGCCAATGAGCAGTTCTTC. Its translation: CATSDFKGLASRTGANEQFF.